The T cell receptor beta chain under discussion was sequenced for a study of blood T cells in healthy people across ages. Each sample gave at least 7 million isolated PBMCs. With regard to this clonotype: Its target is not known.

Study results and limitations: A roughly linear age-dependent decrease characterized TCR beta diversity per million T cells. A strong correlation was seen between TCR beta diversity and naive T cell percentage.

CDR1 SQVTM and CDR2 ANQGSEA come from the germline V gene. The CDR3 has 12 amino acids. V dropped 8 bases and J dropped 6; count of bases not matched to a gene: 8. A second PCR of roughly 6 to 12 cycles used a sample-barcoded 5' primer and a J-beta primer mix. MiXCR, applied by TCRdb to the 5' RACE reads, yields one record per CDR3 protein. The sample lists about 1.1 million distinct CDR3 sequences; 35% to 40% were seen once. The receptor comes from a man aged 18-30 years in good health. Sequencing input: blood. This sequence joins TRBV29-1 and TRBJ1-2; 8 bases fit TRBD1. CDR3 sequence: CSTTGGNDGYTF. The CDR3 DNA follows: TGCAGCACTACAGGGGGGAACGATGGCTACACCTTC.